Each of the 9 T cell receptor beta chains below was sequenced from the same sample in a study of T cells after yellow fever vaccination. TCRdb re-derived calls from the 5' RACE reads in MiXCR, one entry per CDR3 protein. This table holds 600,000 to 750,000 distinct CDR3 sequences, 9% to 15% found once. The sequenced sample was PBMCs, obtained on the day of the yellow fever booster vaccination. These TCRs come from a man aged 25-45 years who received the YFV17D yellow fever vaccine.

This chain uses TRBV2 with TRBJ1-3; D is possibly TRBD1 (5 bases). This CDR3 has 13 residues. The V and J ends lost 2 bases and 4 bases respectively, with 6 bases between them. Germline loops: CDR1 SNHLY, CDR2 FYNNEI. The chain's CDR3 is CASSERQGNTIYF. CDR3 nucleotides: TGTGCCAGCAGTGAAAGACAGGGAAACACCATATATTTT.

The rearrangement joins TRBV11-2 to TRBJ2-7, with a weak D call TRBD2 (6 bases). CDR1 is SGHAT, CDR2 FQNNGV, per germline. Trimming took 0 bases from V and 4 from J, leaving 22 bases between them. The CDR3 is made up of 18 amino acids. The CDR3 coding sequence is TGTGCCAGCAGCTTAGAGGGGGGTGGAGCGAGGCCTTCTTACGAGCAGTACTTC. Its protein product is CASSLEGGGARPSYEQYF.

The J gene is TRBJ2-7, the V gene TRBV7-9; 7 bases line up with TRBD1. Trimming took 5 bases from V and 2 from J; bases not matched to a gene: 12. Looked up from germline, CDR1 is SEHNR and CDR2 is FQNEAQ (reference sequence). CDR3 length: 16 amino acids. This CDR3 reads CASSTGAPDRAYEQYF. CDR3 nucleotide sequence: TGTGCCAGCAGCACAGGGGCGCCCGACCGCGCCTACGAGCAGTACTTC.

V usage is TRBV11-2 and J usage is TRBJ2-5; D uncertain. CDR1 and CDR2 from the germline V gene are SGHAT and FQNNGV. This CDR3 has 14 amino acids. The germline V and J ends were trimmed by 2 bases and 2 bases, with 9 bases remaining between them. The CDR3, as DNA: TGTGCCAGCAGCTTAATAGTGGGTCAAGAGACCCAGTACTTC. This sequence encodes CASSLIVGQETQYF.

The CDR3, as DNA: TGTGCCACAGGACAGTATAATTCACCCCTCCACTTT. Protein: CATGQYNSPLHF. The rearrangement links TRBV15 to TRBJ1-6; possible D gene TRBD1, 6 bases. Trimming took 9 bases from V and 4 from J, leaving 7 bases between them. In germline, CDR1 is LNHNV, CDR2 YYDKDF (reference sequence). This CDR3 has 12 residues. Variable domain in full (rest from reference TRBV15 and TRBJ1-6): DAMVIQNPRYQVTQFGKPVTLSCSQTLNHNVMYWYQQKSSQAPKLLFHYYDKDFNNEADTPDNFQSRRPNTSFCFLDIRSPGLGDTAMYLCATGQYNSPLHFGNGTRLTVT.

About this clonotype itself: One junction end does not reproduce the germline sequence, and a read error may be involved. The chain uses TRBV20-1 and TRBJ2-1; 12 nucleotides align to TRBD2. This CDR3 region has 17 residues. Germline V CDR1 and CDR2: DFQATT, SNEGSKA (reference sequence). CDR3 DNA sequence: TGCTGTGCTACACTAGCGGGAGGTTCAAGCTCCTACAATGAGCAGTTCTTC. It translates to CCATLAGGSSSYNEQFF.

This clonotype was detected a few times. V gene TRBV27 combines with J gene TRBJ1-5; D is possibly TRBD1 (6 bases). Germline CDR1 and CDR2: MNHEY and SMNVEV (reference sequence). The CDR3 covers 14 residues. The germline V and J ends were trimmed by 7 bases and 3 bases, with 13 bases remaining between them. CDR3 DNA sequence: TGTGCCAGCACGGGCCAGGGGTCCAATCAGCCCCAGCATTTT. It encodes CASTGQGSNQPQHF.

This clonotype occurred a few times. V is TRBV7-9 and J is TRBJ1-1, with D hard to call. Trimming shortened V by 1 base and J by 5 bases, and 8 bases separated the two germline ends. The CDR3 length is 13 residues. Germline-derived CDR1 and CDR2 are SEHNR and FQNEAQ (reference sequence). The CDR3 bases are TGTGCCAGCAGCTTAGACTTGGTTACTGAAGCTTTCTTT. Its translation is CASSLDLVTEAFF.

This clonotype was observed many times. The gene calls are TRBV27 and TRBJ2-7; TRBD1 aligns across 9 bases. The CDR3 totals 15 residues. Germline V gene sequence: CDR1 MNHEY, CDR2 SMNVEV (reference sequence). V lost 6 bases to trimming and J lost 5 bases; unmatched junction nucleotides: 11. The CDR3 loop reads CASRAFGTGRDEQYF. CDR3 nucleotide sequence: TGTGCCAGCAGGGCTTTCGGGACAGGGAGGGACGAGCAGTACTTC.